This TCR beta chain was identified in a study of Graves' ophthalmopathy and Graves' hyperthyroidism. Notes on the study in general: A model built from 13 signatures distinguished ophthalmopathy from stable hyperthyroidism with around 91% sensitivity and 81.08% specificity.

This clonotype was observed a few times. Its antigen is as yet unknown. The TCR beta CDR3 regions underwent amplification from RNA transcripts. Second-round multiplex PCR came after a first-round RT-PCR that employed HTBI primers. TCRdb ran MiXCR on the multiplex PCR reads and lists one entry per CDR3 protein. The table lists 1 million to 1.3 million distinct CDR3 sequences, 36% of them singletons. Other autoimmune diseases, uncontrolled infections, pregnancy and lactation each led to patient exclusion. The diagnosis was founded upon clinical symptoms, serum thyroxine, TRAb, thyroid ultrasound and orbital computed tomography. Source material: peripheral blood or thyroid tissue (not recorded which). This TCR was sampled from an adult man with Graves' hyperthyroidism.

As DNA, the CDR3 is TGTGCCAGCAGTCCCGGGACTAGCGGGCCGAACACCGGGGAGCTGTTTTTT. Its translation: CASSPGTSGPNTGELFF. The chain carries TRBV7-2 and TRBJ2-2; 12 nucleotides match TRBD2. This CDR3 comprises 17 residues. V lost 6 bases to trimming and J lost 0 bases; unmatched junction nucleotides: 5. Germline CDR1 SGHTA, CDR2 FQGNSA.